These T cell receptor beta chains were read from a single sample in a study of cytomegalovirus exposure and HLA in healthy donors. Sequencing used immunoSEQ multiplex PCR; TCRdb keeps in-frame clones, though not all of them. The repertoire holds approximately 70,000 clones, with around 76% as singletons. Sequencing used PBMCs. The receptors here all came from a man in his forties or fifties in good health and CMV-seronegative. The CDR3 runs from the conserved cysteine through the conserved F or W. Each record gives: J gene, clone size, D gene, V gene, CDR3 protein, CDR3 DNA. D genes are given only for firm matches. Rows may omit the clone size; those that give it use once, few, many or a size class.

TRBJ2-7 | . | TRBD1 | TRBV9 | CASSVRAGTGIHEQYF | TGTGCCAGCAGCGTTCGGGCGGGGACAGGGATCCACGAGCAGTACTTC
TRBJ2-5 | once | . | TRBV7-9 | CASSQYQETQYF | TGTGCCAGCAGCCAATACCAAGAGACCCAGTACTTC
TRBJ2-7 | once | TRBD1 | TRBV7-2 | CASSLGQGAYEQYF | TGTGCCAGCAGCTTGGGACAGGGGGCCTACGAGCAGTACTTC
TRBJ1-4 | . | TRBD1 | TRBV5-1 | CASSPDRGYEKLFF | TGCGCCAGCAGCCCGGACAGGGGCTATGAAAAACTGTTTTTT
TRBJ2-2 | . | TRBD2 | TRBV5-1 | CASSSGLAVNTGELFF | TGCGCCAGCAGTTCTGGACTAGCGGTGAACACCGGGGAGCTGTTTTTT
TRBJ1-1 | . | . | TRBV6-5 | CASSRNTEAFF | TGTGCCAGCAGCCGGAACACTGAAGCTTTCTTT
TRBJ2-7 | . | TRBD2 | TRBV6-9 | CASSSGGEYEQYF | TGTGCCAGCAGCTCGGGAGGGGAGTACGAGCAGTACTTC
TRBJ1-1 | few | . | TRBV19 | CASILRGMNTEAFF | TGTGCCAGTATTCTGAGGGGGATGAACACTGAAGCTTTCTTT
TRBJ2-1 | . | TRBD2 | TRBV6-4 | CASSTSTSGGAREQFF | TGTGCCAGCTCCACGTCTACTAGCGGGGGGGCTCGGGAGCAGTTCTTC
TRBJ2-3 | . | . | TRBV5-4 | CASSLRSTDTQYF | TGTGCCAGCAGCTTGCGTTCGACAGATACGCAGTATTTT
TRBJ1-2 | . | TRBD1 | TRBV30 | CAWSDRGRKGYTF | TGTGCCTGGAGCGACAGGGGGCGGAAGGGCTACACCTTC
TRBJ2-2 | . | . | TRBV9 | CASSGGTGELFF | TGTGCCAGCAGCGGCGGCACCGGGGAGCTGTTTTTT
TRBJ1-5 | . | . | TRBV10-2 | CASSESLGGGQPQHF | TGCGCCAGCAGTGAGTCGTTGGGAGGAGGTCAGCCCCAGCATTTT
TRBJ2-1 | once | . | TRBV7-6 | CASSLGTWGLAGKNEQFF | TGTGCCAGCAGCTTAGGGACTTGGGGGCTAGCAGGCAAGAATGAGCAGTTCTTC
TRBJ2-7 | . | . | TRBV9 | CASSVSGDTYEQYF | TGTGCCAGCAGCGTATCCGGTGATACCTACGAGCAGTACTTC